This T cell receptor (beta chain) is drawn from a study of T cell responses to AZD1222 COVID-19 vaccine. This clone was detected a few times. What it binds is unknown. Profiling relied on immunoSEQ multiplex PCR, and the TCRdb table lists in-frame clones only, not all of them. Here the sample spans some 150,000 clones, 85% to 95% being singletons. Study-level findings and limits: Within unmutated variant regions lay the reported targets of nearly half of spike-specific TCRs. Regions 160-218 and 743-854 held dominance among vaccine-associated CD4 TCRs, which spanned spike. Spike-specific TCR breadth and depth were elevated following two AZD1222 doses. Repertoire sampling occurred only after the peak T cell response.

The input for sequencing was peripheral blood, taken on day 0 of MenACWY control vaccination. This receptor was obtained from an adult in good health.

The CDR3: CASSPKQLGGVVLKTGELFF. DNA for the CDR3: TGTGCCAGCAGCCCAAAACAATTGGGCGGGGTGGTCCTGAAGACCGGGGAGCTGTTTTTT. The genes are TRBV21-1 and TRBJ2-2; whether TRBD2, the table's D call, matches the DNA was not checked. TRBV21-1 has pseudogene status. The CDR3 is made up of 20 amino acids.